Each of the 21 T cell receptor beta chains below was sequenced from the same sample in a study of CD8+CD57+ T cells in acquired aplastic anemia. Genomic DNA, the template, was used for profiling of the TCR beta VDJ and CDR3. MiXCR, applied by TCRdb to the reads, yields one record per CDR3 protein. The sample lists about 160,000 distinct CDR3 sequences, 40% to 55% occurring once. Patients selected for sequencing had displayed CD8+CD57+ cell expansion by flow cytometry. The sample consisted of sorted CD4+, CD8+, or CD8+CD57+ T cells (not recorded which) from PBMCs. The source is a human donor with aplastic anemia.

There are many counts of this clonotype. The J gene is TRBJ2-3, the V gene TRBV10-3; 9 positions agree with TRBD2. The CDR3 length is 13 residues. The germline V gene encodes CDR1 ENHRY and CDR2 SYGVKD. Trimming removed 6 bases from V and 6 bases from J; junction bases left unmatched: 4. CDR3 coding DNA: TGTGCCATCAGCTTAGCGGGAGCGGATACGCAGTATTTT. This codes for CAISLAGADTQYF.

This clonotype has more than one count but fewer than ten. The V and J genes are TRBV7-8 and TRBJ1-6, with 7 bases matching TRBD1. Germline V gene data show CDR1 as SGHVS and CDR2 as FQNEAQ. The CDR3 has 15 residues. Trimming removed 5 bases from V and 6 bases from J; junction bases left unmatched: 7. The CDR3 sequence: CASSETGSGNSPLHF. The DNA of the CDR3 is TGTGCCAGCAGCGAGACAGGGTCGGGTAATTCACCCCTCCACTTT.

This clonotype was counted a single time. This may come from a read error, since a much larger clone is one base off. The chain joins TRBV9 to TRBJ2-2; the D gene could be TRBD1 or TRBD2 (5 bases each). The germline V gene encodes CDR1 SGDLS and CDR2 YYNGEE. This CDR3 contains 18 residues. The CDR3 coding sequence is TGTGCCAGCAGCGGGACGATTCTCACAGGCCGGAACACCGGGGAGCTGCTTTTT. Translated: CASSGTILTGRNTGELLF.

This chain connects TRBV19 to TRBJ2-1; D is undetermined. Germline CDR1 LNHDA, CDR2 SQIVND (reference sequence). The CDR3 contains 15 residues. V was trimmed by 6 bases and J by 5 bases, leaving 17 bases between them. The CDR3 loop is CASRSVTQRHNEQFF. CDR3 bases: TGTGCCAGTAGATCCGTTACCCAAAGGCACAATGAGCAGTTCTTC.

Ten or more counts support this clonotype. The rearrangement links TRBV9 to TRBJ2-3; 9 bases agree with TRBD1. Germline CDR1 SGDLS, CDR2 YYNGEE. This CDR3 is 15 amino acids long. Germline trimming cut 4 bases from V and 1 base from J; bases unmatched to any gene: 4. CDR3 protein: CASSYWTGGTDTQYF. DNA for the CDR3: TGTGCCAGCAGCTATTGGACAGGGGGCACAGATACGCAGTATTTT.

This clonotype appeared a few times. The chain combines TRBV24-1 with TRBJ1-5; 9 bases agree with TRBD1. Trimming took 6 bases from V and 6 from J; bases not matched to a gene: 5. CDR1 KGHDR and CDR2 SFDVKD come from the germline V gene. This CDR3 is 14 amino acids long. The CDR3 loop reads CATSQTGGGQPQHF. Written as DNA, the CDR3 is TGTGCCACCAGTCAAACAGGGGGCGGTCAGCCCCAGCATTTT.

For this clonotype: A read error may explain this, as a much larger clone is one base away. V and J are TRBV11-2 and TRBJ2-3; maybe TRBD1 (6 bases). Germline lookup yields CDR1 SGHAT and CDR2 FQNNGV. The V end lost 7 bases, the J end lost 5 bases, and 22 bases lay between the germline ends. The CDR3 extends over 16 amino acids. The CDR3 DNA follows: TGTGCCAGCATCACAAAGGACACAGGGTCAGGAGATACGCAGTATTTT. It encodes CASITKDTGSGDTQYF.

This chain uses TRBV5-4 with TRBJ2-1, with 9 positions matching TRBD1. The CDR3 length is 15 residues. With V trimmed by 4 bases and J by 4 bases, 6 bases remained unmatched. Germline V gene sequence: CDR1 SGHNT, CDR2 YYREEE (reference sequence). The CDR3, as DNA: TGTGCCAGCAGCCTGGACAGGGGTAATTACAATGAGCAGTTCTTC. Its protein is CASSLDRGNYNEQFF.

This clonotype showed up just a few times. V gene TRBV7-9 combines with J gene TRBJ1-2; TRBD1 aligns across 8 bases. The CDR3 loop spans 15 amino acids. The germline V gene encodes CDR1 SEHNR and CDR2 FQNEAQ (reference sequence). V lost 0 bases, J lost 4 bases, and 4 bases stayed unmatched. The CDR3 sequence: CASSLAGQGLYGYTF. CDR3 in DNA: TGTGCCAGCAGCTTAGCCGGACAGGGTCTCTATGGCTACACCTTC.

This clonotype was seen at least ten times. The rearrangement uses TRBV29-1 and TRBJ2-7; 12 nucleotides line up with TRBD2. The CDR3 has 12 amino acids. V lost 7 bases to trimming and J lost 5 bases; unmatched junction nucleotides: 3. Looked up from germline, CDR1 is SQVTM and CDR2 is ANQGSEA. This CDR3 is CSGGTSGHEQYF. The CDR3 coding sequence is TGCAGCGGTGGGACTAGCGGGCACGAGCAGTACTTC.

This clonotype was picked up many times. The rearrangement uses TRBV5-8 and TRBJ2-1, with 8 bases fitting TRBD1. Germline trimming cut 0 bases from V and 8 bases from J; bases unmatched to any gene: 4. This CDR3 has 14 amino acids. In germline, CDR1 is SGHTS, CDR2 YDEGEE. The CDR3 region is CASSLGQGMDEQFF. The CDR3 DNA is TGTGCCAGCAGCTTGGGACAGGGGATGGATGAGCAGTTCTTC.

The chain carries TRBV10-2 and TRBJ2-2, with unresolved D. Trimming cost V 0 bases and J 6 bases, with 11 bases left between them. The length of the CDR3 is 15 residues. In germline, CDR1 is WSHSY, CDR2 SAAADI. DNA of the CDR3: TGCGCCAGCAGTGAGTCTCTCGGGCTACCCGGGGAGCTGTTTTTT. Amino acids: CASSESLGLPGELFF.

CDR3 DNA: TGTGCCAGCAGCTTAACCGGAGACACCGGGGAGCTGTTTTTT. Protein product: CASSLTGDTGELFF. The chain is built from TRBV7-8 and TRBJ2-2; D call uncertain. CDR3 length: 14 amino acids. Germline CDR1 and CDR2: SGHVS and FQNEAQ. Between the trimmed V and J ends, which lost 2 bases and 3 bases, there was a span of 7 bases.

This clonotype was detected only a few times. The chain links TRBV2 to TRBJ1-5; D call uncertain. The CDR3 totals 13 residues. The germline CDR1 and CDR2 sequences are SNHLY and FYNNEI. V was shortened by 6 bases and J by 4 bases, with 10 bases between the two germline ends. This CDR3 is CASRQYGNQPQHF. CDR3 coding DNA: TGTGCCAGCAGACAGTACGGTAATCAGCCCCAGCATTTT.

The chain recombines TRBV9 with TRBJ2-7; no definite D call. CDR1 is SGDLS and CDR2 is YYNGEE in the germline V gene. V was shortened by 4 bases and J by 5 bases, with 16 bases between the two germline ends. This CDR3 region has 14 residues. CDR3 in DNA: TGTGCCAGCAGCCCTTCAACGAGTGGAAACGAGCAGTACTTC. Translation: CASSPSTSGNEQYF.

CDR3 DNA sequence: TGTGCCAGCAGTGAAATAGCGCGTGGTTACAATGAGCAGTTCTTC. Protein sequence: CASSEIARGYNEQFF. This rearrangement joins TRBV2 to TRBJ2-1; maybe TRBD2 (5 bases). From germline, CDR1 is SNHLY and CDR2 FYNNEI. The CDR3 contains 15 residues. The V gene lost 2 bases and the J gene lost 4 bases, with 12 bases spanning the gap.

Only a few counts were recorded for this clonotype. V gene TRBV15 combines with J gene TRBJ1-5; 9 bases map to TRBD1. Germline CDR1 is LNHNV and CDR2 is YYDKDF (reference sequence). J gave up 4 bases and V 1 base, and 2 bases lay outside the gene matches. The CDR3 is made up of 15 amino acids. In nucleotides, the CDR3 is TGTGCCACCAGCAGAGTGACAGGGGGGAATCAGCCCCAGCATTTT. It is translated as CATSRVTGGNQPQHF. Together with reference TRBV15 and TRBJ1-5, the CDR3 gives the full variable domain: DAMVIQNPRYQVTQFGKPVTLSCSQTLNHNVMYWYQQKSSQAPKLLFHYYDKDFNNEADTPDNFQSRRPNTSFCFLDIRSPGLGDTAMYLCATSRVTGGNQPQHFGDGTRLSIL.

This clonotype was detected ten times or more. The chain links TRBV7-2 to TRBJ2-3; the D gene is possibly TRBD2 (6 bases). The CDR3 loop spans 14 amino acids. Trimming cost V 1 base and J 4 bases, with 9 bases left between them. Germline V gene data show CDR1 as SGHTA and CDR2 as FQGNSA. This CDR3 reads CASSLVEGADTQYF. CDR3 DNA: TGTGCCAGCAGCTTAGTGGAGGGCGCAGATACGCAGTATTTT.

The rearrangement links TRBV9 to TRBJ1-2, with unresolved D. The V and J ends lost 4 bases and 3 bases respectively, with 16 bases between them. This CDR3 region has 15 residues. Germline values: CDR1 SGDLS, CDR2 YYNGEE. The CDR3 DNA follows: TGTGCCAGCAGCCTCACCCGTTTCGAGGACTATGGCTACACCTTC. Its translation is CASSLTRFEDYGYTF.

The chain joins TRBV15 to TRBJ1-1, with D unresolved. The CDR3 is made up of 12 amino acids. V was trimmed by 5 bases and J by 3 bases, leaving 7 bases between them. CDR1 LNHNV and CDR2 YYDKDF come from the germline V gene (reference sequence). The CDR3 region has the DNA TGTGCCACCAGCCGCGGGGACACTGAAGCTTTCTTT. Protein sequence: CATSRGDTEAFF.

This clonotype has at least ten counts. The chain couples TRBV3-1 to TRBJ1-1; D unclear. The CDR3 has 14 amino acids. Trimming removed 0 bases from V and 1 base from J, with 6 bases in between. CDR1 and CDR2 (germline): LGHDT, YNNKEL (reference sequence). CDR3 protein: CASSQDLANTEAFF. The CDR3 nucleotides read TGTGCCAGCAGCCAAGATCTGGCGAACACTGAAGCTTTCTTT. Complete variable domain (other parts from reference TRBV3-1 and TRBJ1-1): DTAVSQTPKYLVTQMGNDKSIKCEQNLGHDTMYWYKQDSKKFLKIMFSYNNKELIINETVPNRFSPKSPDKAHLNLHINSLELGDSAVYFCASSQDLANTEAFFGQGTRLTVV.